This T cell receptor beta chain was recorded in a study of CD8 T cells in Susac syndrome. Study-level findings and limits: By the study's own acknowledgment, its TCR sequencing and HLA analysis included relatively few individuals.

Sequencing of TCR beta was performed on blood CD8+ and CD4+ T cells. This CDR3 is built from 15 residues. CDR1 is SQVTM and CDR2 is ANQGSEA in the germline V gene. Trimming removed 4 bases at V and 0 bases at J, with 16 bases between. As concerns this clonotype: What it binds is not known.

With random hexamers, about 0.45 to 1 ug RNA was reverse transcribed. One entry per CDR3 protein, called by TCRdb with MiXCR from the immunoSEQ multiplex PCR reads. The sample lists under 200,000 distinct CDR3 sequences; about 95% were seen once. The sequenced sample was CD4+ T cells from PBMCs. The TCR originated in a human donor in good health. The chain carries TRBV29-1 and TRBJ2-7; D might be TRBD1 or TRBD2, each matching 5 bases. CDR3 sequence reads: CSVAGTPEGSYEQYF. The DNA of the CDR3 is TGCAGCGTTGCCGGGACCCCTGAGGGCTCCTACGAGCAGTACTTC.